These 20 T cell receptor beta chains came from one sample sequenced in a study of control samples from healthy donors and cancer patients. Repertoires were generated with immunoSEQ multiplex PCR, while TCRdb's copy carries only in-frame clones and drops some. The sample contains about 250,000 clones, roughly 82% of which appear only once. The sequenced sample was PBMCs. All receptors derive from a woman in her fifties or sixties with lung cancer.

This sequence joins TRBV28 and TRBJ2-7; 10 positions agree with TRBD1. J gave up 0 bases and V 6 bases, and 2 bases lay outside the gene matches. From germline, CDR1 is MDHEN and CDR2 SYDVKM. The CDR3 has 14 residues. CDR3 residues: CASRDRGFSYEQYF. In nucleotides, the CDR3 is TGTGCCAGCAGGGACAGGGGGTTCTCCTACGAGCAGTACTTC.

The chain links TRBV6-2 or TRBV6-3 to TRBJ1-1, with 8 bases that match TRBD1. Per germline, CDR1 MNHEY and CDR2 SVGEGT. V dropped 2 bases and J dropped 4; count of bases not matched to a gene: 0. The CDR3 sequence is 13 residues long. CDR3 DNA sequence: TGTGCCAGCAGTTACACAGGGGGCACTGAAGCTTTCTTT. As protein: CASSYTGGTEAFF.

This clone was found a few times. The V and J genes are TRBV6-5 and TRBJ2-3, with D possibly being TRBD1 (6 bases). Deletions cut 7 bases from V and 3 bases from J, with 11 bases between. CDR3 length: 13 amino acids. Germline V gene sequence: CDR1 MNHEY, CDR2 SVGAGI. The CDR3: CASKTGSTDTQYF. The CDR3 DNA is TGTGCCAGCAAGACAGGCTCTACAGATACGCAGTATTTT.

This clone is medium-sized. The V call is TRBV9, the J call TRBJ1-5; D is unclear. The V and J ends lost 0 bases and 3 bases respectively, with 7 bases between them. The CDR3 has 14 amino acids. Germline CDR1 reads SGDLS; CDR2 reads YYNGEE. DNA of the CDR3: TGTGCCAGCAGCGTAGGAGGGCCCAATCAGCCCCAGCATTTT. As protein: CASSVGGPNQPQHF. Variable domain in full (rest from reference TRBV9 and TRBJ1-5): DSGVTQTPKHLITATGQRVTLRCSPRSGDLSVYWYQQSLDQGLQFLIQYYNGEERAKGNILERFSAQQFPDLHSELNLSSLELGDSALYFCASSVGGPNQPQHFGDGTRLSIL.

V gene TRBV6-5 combines with J gene TRBJ2-7, with TRBD1 identical over 9 bases. Unmatched junction bases numbered 3, after V lost 6 bases and J lost 3 bases. Germline-derived CDR1 and CDR2 are MNHEY and SVGAGI. The CDR3 consists of 13 residues. CDR3 protein: CASRGTGYYEQYF. For the CDR3, the DNA is TGTGCCAGCAGGGGGACAGGGTACTACGAGCAGTACTTC.

This rearrangement joins TRBV25-1 to TRBJ2-7; a possible D gene is TRBD2 (5 bases). Trimming took 0 bases from V and 10 from J, leaving 13 bases between them. The length of the CDR3 is 13 residues. CDR1 is MGHDK and CDR2 is SYGVNS in the germline V gene. The CDR3 loop is CASSEYPRGQQYF. For the CDR3, the DNA is TGTGCCAGCAGTGAATATCCCCGCGGGCAACAGTACTTC.

V is TRBV5-1 and J is TRBJ2-5, with D unresolved. This CDR3 contains 13 residues. Germline V gene sequence: CDR1 SGHRS, CDR2 YFSETQ. Trimming took 4 bases from V and 5 from J, leaving 12 bases between them. CDR3 region: CASSAFSGETQYF. The DNA of the CDR3 is TGCGCCAGCAGCGCGTTTTCTGGGGAGACCCAGTACTTC.

The chain uses TRBV5-4 and TRBJ2-6; D is uncertain. The CDR3 runs 14 residues. Between the trimmed V and J ends, which lost 4 bases and 3 bases, there was a span of 8 bases. CDR1 and CDR2 (germline): SGHNT, YYREEE (reference sequence). The CDR3 spells CASSQPLGANVLTF. For the CDR3, the DNA is TGTGCCAGCAGCCAACCCCTTGGGGCCAACGTCCTGACTTTC.

The V and J genes are TRBV6-6 and TRBJ1-2, with 8 bases lining up with TRBD1. The germline V gene encodes CDR1 MNHNY and CDR2 SVGAGI (reference sequence). The V and J ends lost 4 bases and 7 bases, in that order; junction bases with no gene match: 2. There are 12 residues in the CDR3. The CDR3: CASSLTGVGYTF. The CDR3 coding sequence is TGTGCCAGCAGTTTGACAGGGGTTGGCTACACCTTC.

The J gene is TRBJ1-5, the V gene TRBV6-1; D possibly corresponds to TRBD1 (6 bases). Deletions cut 3 bases from V and 1 base from J, with 10 bases between. Germline CDR1 reads MNHNS; CDR2 reads SASEGT. This CDR3 has 15 residues. Written as DNA, the CDR3 is TGTGCCAGCAGTGAGAGGGGGGGGAGCAATCAGCCCCAGCATTTT. Its protein is CASSERGGSNQPQHF.

J is TRBJ1-4 and V is TRBV30; TRBD1 aligns across 7 bases. CDR1 and CDR2 from the germline V gene are GTSNPN and SVGIG (reference sequence). CDR3 length: 15 amino acids. V lost 4 bases and J lost 5; bases outside the gene matches: 10. DNA for the CDR3: TGTGCCTGGACACGACAGGGCAACCGAAATGAAAAACTGTTTTTT. Translating it yields CAWTRQGNRNEKLFF.

This chain's CDR3 is CASSLMGPGHRELFF. The CDR3 nucleotides read TGTGCCAGCAGCCTTATGGGACCGGGTCACCGGGAGCTGTTTTTT. The rearrangement uses TRBV5-4 and TRBJ2-2, with D possibly called TRBD1 or TRBD2 (5 bases each). The germline V gene has CDR1 SGHNT and CDR2 YYREEE (reference sequence). CDR3 length equals 15 residues. The ends were cut back, 4 bases at V and 9 bases at J, with 19 bases in the middle.

The table lists this clone with many counts. This sequence joins TRBV6-4 and TRBJ2-3, with TRBD2 matching over 7 bases. The trim removed 2 bases at V and 2 bases at J, leaving 1 base unmatched. The germline gives CDR1 MRHNA, CDR2 SNTAGT. The CDR3 covers 14 residues. CDR3 coding DNA: TGTGCCAGCAGTGACGGGACTAACACAGATACGCAGTATTTT. Its translation: CASSDGTNTDTQYF.

The chain couples TRBV30 to TRBJ1-1; D is undetermined. CDR1 GTSNPN and CDR2 SVGIG come from the germline V gene (reference sequence). There are 15 residues in the CDR3. V was trimmed by 8 bases and J by 0 bases, leaving 19 bases between them. CDR3 residues: CAHSTDSLMNTEAFF. CDR3 DNA: TGTGCCCACTCGACCGATAGCCTCATGAACACTGAAGCTTTCTTT.

CDR3 residues: CASSRGGGPSYEQYF. CDR3 in DNA: TGTGCCAGCAGTCGAGGCGGGGGCCCTTCCTACGAGCAGTACTTC. The chain uses TRBV2 and TRBJ2-7, with TRBD2 as a possible D gene (7 bases). Trimming took 5 bases from V and 1 from J, leaving 15 bases between them. The CDR3 is 15 residues long. Germline V CDR1 and CDR2: SNHLY, FYNNEI.

V gene TRBV5-1 combines with J gene TRBJ2-1; 8 bases agree with TRBD2. There are 16 residues in the CDR3. The V segment lost 4 bases and the J segment 5 bases; nucleotides outside the gene matches: 11. Germline V gives CDR1 SGHRS, CDR2 YFSETQ. The CDR3 DNA follows: TGCGCCAGCAGCCCTTCGGGAGCGGGGGCCCACAATGAGCAGTTCTTC. Encoded protein: CASSPSGAGAHNEQFF.

CDR3 protein: CASSERTSGGLLVKNIQYF. In DNA form, the CDR3 reads TGTGCCAGCAGTGAGCGGACTAGCGGGGGGCTTCTCGTCAAAAACATTCAGTACTTC. The rearrangement joins TRBV6-1 to TRBJ2-4, with TRBD2 matching 14 bases. Germline-derived CDR1 and CDR2 are MNHNS and SASEGT. V lost 3 bases to trimming and J lost 3 bases; unmatched junction nucleotides: 10. CDR3 length: 19 amino acids.

This clone has a handful of counts. V and J are TRBV5-1 and TRBJ2-5; D may match TRBD1 or TRBD2 (8 bases each). The germline gives CDR1 SGHRS, CDR2 YFSETQ. The CDR3 length is 15 residues. V gave up 4 bases and J gave up 4 bases, with 17 bases separating them. CDR3 loop: CASSVGQAGGETQYF. The CDR3, as DNA: TGCGCCAGCAGCGTGGGACAGGCGGGGGGAGAGACCCAGTACTTC.

The chain couples TRBV25-1 to TRBJ2-3; D tentatively fits TRBD1 or TRBD2 (6 bases each). Trimming took 7 bases from V and 6 from J, leaving 26 bases between them. Germline V gives CDR1 MGHDK, CDR2 SYGVNS. The length of the CDR3 is 17 residues. Here the CDR3 reads CASTPQGGMGGRDTQYF. CDR3 in DNA: TGTGCCAGCACCCCCCAAGGGGGGATGGGCGGCAGGGATACGCAGTATTTT.

The genes are TRBV12-3 or TRBV12-4 and TRBJ2-3, with D possibly matching TRBD1 (6 bases). This CDR3 contains 12 residues. V was shortened by 5 bases and J by 7 bases, with 10 bases between the two germline ends. The CDR3 DNA follows: TGTGCCAGCAGTCTGGACAGACATACGCAGTATTTT. Translation: CASSLDRHTQYF.